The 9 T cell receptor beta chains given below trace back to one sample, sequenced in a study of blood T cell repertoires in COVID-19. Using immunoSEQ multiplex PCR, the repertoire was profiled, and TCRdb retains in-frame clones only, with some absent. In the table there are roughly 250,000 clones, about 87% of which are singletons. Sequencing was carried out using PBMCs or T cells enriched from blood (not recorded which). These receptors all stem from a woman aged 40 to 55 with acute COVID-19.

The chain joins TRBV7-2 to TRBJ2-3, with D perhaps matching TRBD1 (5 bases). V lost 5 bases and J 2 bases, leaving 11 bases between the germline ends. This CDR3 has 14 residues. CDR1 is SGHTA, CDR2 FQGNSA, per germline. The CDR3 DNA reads TGTGCCAGCAGCCGCCGACAGTACACAGATACGCAGTATTTT. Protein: CASSRRQYTDTQYF.

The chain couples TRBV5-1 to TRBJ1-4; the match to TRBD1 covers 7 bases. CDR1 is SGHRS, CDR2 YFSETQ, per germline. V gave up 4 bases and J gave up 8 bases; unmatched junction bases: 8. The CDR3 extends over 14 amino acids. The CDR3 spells CASSPGGIEEKLFF. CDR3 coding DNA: TGCGCCAGCAGCCCAGGGGGAATAGAGGAAAAACTGTTTTTT.

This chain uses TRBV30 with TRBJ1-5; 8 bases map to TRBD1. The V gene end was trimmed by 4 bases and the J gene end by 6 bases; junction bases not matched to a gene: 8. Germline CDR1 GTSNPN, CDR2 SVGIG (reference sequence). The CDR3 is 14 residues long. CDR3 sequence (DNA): TGTGCCTGGACTCGCAGGGGGCTTATTCAGCCCCAGCATTTT. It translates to CAWTRRGLIQPQHF.

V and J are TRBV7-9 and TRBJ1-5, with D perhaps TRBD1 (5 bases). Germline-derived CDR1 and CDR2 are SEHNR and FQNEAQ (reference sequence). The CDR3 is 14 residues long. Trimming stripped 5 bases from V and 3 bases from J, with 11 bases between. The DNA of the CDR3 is TGTGCCAGCAGCCTAGGACATTACAATCAGCCCCAGCATTTT. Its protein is CASSLGHYNQPQHF. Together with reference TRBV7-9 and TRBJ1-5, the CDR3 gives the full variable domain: DTGVSQNPRHKITKRGQNVTFRCDPISEHNRLYWYRQTLGQGPEFLTYFQNEAQLEKSRLLSDRFSAERPKGSFSTLEIQRTEQGDSAMYLCASSLGHYNQPQHFGDGTRLSIL.

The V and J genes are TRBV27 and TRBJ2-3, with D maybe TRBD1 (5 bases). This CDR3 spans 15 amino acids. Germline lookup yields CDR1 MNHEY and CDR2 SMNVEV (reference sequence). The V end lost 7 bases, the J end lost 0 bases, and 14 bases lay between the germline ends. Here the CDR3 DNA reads TGTGCCAGCATCCGCCGCAGGGATAGCACAGATACGCAGTATTTT. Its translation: CASIRRRDSTDTQYF.

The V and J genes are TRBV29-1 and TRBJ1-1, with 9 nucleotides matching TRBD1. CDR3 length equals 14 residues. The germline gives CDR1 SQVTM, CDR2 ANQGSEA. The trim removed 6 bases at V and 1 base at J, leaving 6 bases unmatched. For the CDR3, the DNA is TGCAGCGTAAAACAGGGGGCGCCGAACACTGAAGCTTTCTTT. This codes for CSVKQGAPNTEAFF.

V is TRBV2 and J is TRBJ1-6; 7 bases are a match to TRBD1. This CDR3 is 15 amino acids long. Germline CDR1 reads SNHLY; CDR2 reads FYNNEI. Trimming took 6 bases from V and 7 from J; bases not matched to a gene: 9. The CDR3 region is CASRSTTGANSPLHF. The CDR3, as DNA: TGTGCCAGCAGGAGTACAACAGGGGCAAATTCACCCCTCCACTTT.

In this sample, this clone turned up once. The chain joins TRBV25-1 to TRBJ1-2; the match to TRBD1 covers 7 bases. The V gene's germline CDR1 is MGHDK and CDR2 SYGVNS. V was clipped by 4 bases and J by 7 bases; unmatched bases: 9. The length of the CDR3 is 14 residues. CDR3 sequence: CASSADQGESGYTF. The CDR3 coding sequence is TGTGCCAGCAGTGCCGACCAGGGGGAGAGTGGCTACACCTTC.

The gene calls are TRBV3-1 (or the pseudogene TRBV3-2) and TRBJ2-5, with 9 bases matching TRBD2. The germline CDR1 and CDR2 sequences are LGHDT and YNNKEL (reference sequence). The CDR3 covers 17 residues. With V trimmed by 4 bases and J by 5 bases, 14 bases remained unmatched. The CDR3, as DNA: TGTGCCAGCAGCCGCCCCTTCGGGCGGGAGGGCCGTGAGACCCAGTACTTC. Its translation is CASSRPFGREGRETQYF.